Listed below are T cell receptor beta chains from one sample, sequenced in a study of read filtering for tumor transcriptome and immune sequencing. TCRdb re-called the reads through MiXCR, storing one row per CDR3 protein. The sample lists approximately 93,000 distinct CDR3 sequences; about 22% were seen once. The material sequenced was a population of CD138-negative cells sorted from bone marrow. The receptors originated from a donor at least 40 years old with multiple myeloma. The CDR3 runs from the conserved cysteine through the conserved F or W. Each record gives: clone size, D gene, V gene, J gene, CDR3 protein, CDR3 DNA. The D gene is left open where the match is weak. Clone size is not always given. Where it is, it says once, few, many or a class for expanded clones.

-	-	TRBV29-1	TRBJ1-1	CSAQGLGNTEAFF	TGCAGCGCCCAAGGACTGGGGAACACTGAAGCTTTCTTT
large	TRBD1	TRBV28	TRBJ2-1	CASSSLTGPSYNEQFF	TGTGCCAGCAGTTCCCTGACAGGGCCCTCCTACAATGAGCAGTTCTTC
few	-	TRBV2	TRBJ2-7	CASSLIQAYEQYF	TGTGCCAGCAGCCTAATTCAGGCCTACGAGCAGTACTTC
many	-	TRBV5-1	TRBJ1-4	CASSLGRRGEKLFF	TGCGCCAGCAGCTTGGGTAGGCGAGGTGAAAAACTGTTTTTT
many	-	TRBV7-9	TRBJ2-3	CASSKRAGATTDTQYF	TGTGCCAGCAGCAAAAGGGCAGGGGCGACCACAGATACGCAGTATTTT
few	-	TRBV28	TRBJ2-5	CASRLQGLETQYF	TGTGCCAGCAGGCTACAGGGTTTGGAGACCCAGTACTTC
many	TRBD2	TRBV29-1	TRBJ2-7	CSVEDRQASGGYEQYF	TGCAGCGTTGAAGATCGACAGGCTAGCGGGGGCTACGAGCAGTACTTC
many	-	TRBV14	TRBJ1-5	CASSQGLGQPQHF	TGTGCCAGCAGCCAAGGGTTGGGACAGCCCCAGCATTTT
-	TRBD1	TRBV29-1	TRBJ2-3	CSGLQGTDTQYF	TGCAGCGGCCTACAGGGGACAGATACGCAGTATTTT
many	TRBD1	TRBV7-2	TRBJ2-7	CASSLVPGQGYEQYF	TGTGCCAGCAGCTTGGTCCCGGGACAGGGGTACGAGCAGTACTTC
few	-	TRBV5-1	TRBJ2-1	CASSLSSETTYNEQFF	TGCGCCAGCAGCCTGAGTAGCGAGACTACCTACAATGAGCAGTTCTTC
-	-	TRBV28	TRBJ1-2	CASGQSYGYTF	TGTGCCAGTGGACAGTCGTATGGCTACACCTTC
many	-	TRBV4-1	TRBJ2-2	CASSQAPSYTGELFF	TGCGCCAGCAGCCAAGCACCTAGCTACACCGGGGAGCTGTTTTTT
many	-	TRBV28	TRBJ2-7	CASSLYQGYEQYF	TGTGCCAGCAGCTTGTACCAGGGCTACGAGCAGTACTTC
-	TRBD1	TRBV20-1	TRBJ2-7	CSASADRGGYERYF	TGCAGTGCTTCGGCCGACAGGGGTGGCTACGAGCGGTACTTC
few	TRBD2	TRBV6-1	TRBJ2-3	CASRERGVPSGGHTASSTDTQYF	TGTGCCAGCAGAGAAAGGGGGGTCCCTAGCGGGGGCCATACAGCCTCTAGCACAGATACGCAGTATTTT
many	-	TRBV4-2	TRBJ2-6	CASSRLDSGANVLTF	TGTGCCAGCAGCCGCCTAGACTCTGGGGCCAACGTCCTGACTTTC
many	-	TRBV12-3/TRBV12-4	TRBJ1-5	CATGGRPNQPQHF	TGTGCCACGGGGGGTAGACCAAATCAGCCCCAGCATTTT
many	TRBD1	TRBV24-1	TRBJ2-2	CATSAQQGGTGELFF	TGTGCCACCAGTGCCCAACAGGGGGGAACCGGGGAGCTGTTTTTT
many	TRBD1	TRBV20-1	TRBJ1-2	CIHQGANYGYTF	TGCATTCACCAGGGGGCCAACTATGGCTACACCTTC
-	-	TRBV5-4	TRBJ1-3	CASSREDSSGNTIYF	TGTGCCAGCAGCCGTGAGGACAGCTCTGGAAACACCATATATTTT
few	-	TRBV5-1	TRBJ2-5	CASSLGQGDRGQETQYF	TGCGCCAGCAGCTTGGGCCAGGGAGATAGGGGTCAAGAGACCCAGTACTTC
many	-	TRBV20-1	TRBJ1-1	CSARASRAVPEAFF	TGCAGTGCTAGAGCCTCCAGGGCAGTACCTGAAGCTTTCTTT
few	TRBD1	TRBV7-3	TRBJ2-2	CASSLRTGATGELFF	TGTGCCAGCAGCCTCCGGACAGGGGCCACCGGGGAGCTGTTTTTT
many	-	TRBV18	TRBJ1-4	CASSPNSPNEKLFF	TGTGCCAGCTCACCGAACAGCCCCAATGAAAAACTGTTTTTT
many	-	TRBV5-1	TRBJ2-2	CASSPDPNTGELFF	TGCGCCAGCAGCCCAGACCCGAACACCGGGGAGCTGTTTTTT
once	TRBD1	TRBV12-3/TRBV12-4	TRBJ2-5	CACKKGTGRVETQYF	TGTGCCTGCAAGAAAGGGACAGGGCGGGTAGAGACCCAGTACTTC
many	TRBD1	TRBV6-2/TRBV6-3	TRBJ1-5	CASTVRGQDQPQHF	TGTGCCAGCACCGTCAGGGGGCAAGATCAGCCCCAGCATTTT
-	-	TRBV4-2	TRBJ1-1	CASSQPSWSTEAFF	TGTGCCAGCAGCCAACCCAGTTGGAGCACTGAAGCTTTCTTT
-	-	TRBV20-1	TRBJ2-7	CSAREPTRAEQYF	TGCAGTGCTAGAGAGCCGACCCGCGCCGAGCAGTACTTC
few	TRBD1	TRBV7-8	TRBJ2-3	CASSLPGTGVYTDTQYF	TGTGCCAGCAGCTTACCTGGGACAGGGGTGTACACAGATACGCAGTATTTT